The T cell receptor beta chain under discussion was sequenced for a study of blood T cell repertoires in COVID-19. About the study: The study drew acute and convalescent COVID-19 samples from the United States, Italy and Spain. In each case, the material was cDNA or gDNA derived from T cells, B-cell-depleted T cells, or PBMCs.

The germline V gene encodes CDR1 MNHEY and CDR2 SVGEGT. With V trimmed by 0 bases and J by 3 bases, 7 bases remained unmatched. This CDR3 has 17 residues. Here immunoSEQ multiplex PCR was the method, and the copy in TCRdb shows in-frame clones only, minus some. The sample records some 370,000 clones, about 87% being singletons. The sequence derives from a woman in her twenties or thirties with COVID-19, enrolled during active disease. The V call is TRBV6-2 or TRBV6-3, the J call TRBJ2-1; TRBD2 matches 8 bases. Sequenced sample: peripheral blood. CDR3 bases: TGTGCCAGCAGTTACTCGAAGGGACTAGGGAACTACAATGAGCAGTTCTTC. Protein product: CASSYSKGLGNYNEQFF.